This T cell receptor beta chain was captured in a study of cytomegalovirus exposure and HLA in healthy donors (TCRdb year 2017). Broadly, across the study: In an earlier analysis of about 560 of the donors, under 300 Gb of sequence data and 95 million to 130 million unique TCR beta sequences from 180 million or so T cells were reported. Every discovery cohort repertoire had been produced on one sequencing platform. An early release covering 550 to 650 HLA-typed donors comprised approximately 290 gigabases of sequencing data and approximately 80 million unique TCR sequences. A later analysis re-analyzed previously published TCR beta repertoires from 500 to 700 donors and added high-resolution HLA genotyping to study TCR occurrence patterns. Donor age, sex, ethnicity and CMV serostatus were collected together with the repertoire data. A separate validation cohort of about 110 different subjects was used in addition to the approximately 700-subject first cohort. An earlier analysis of about 600 of the donors used high-throughput TCR beta sequencing to judge whether each TCR beta V gene segment behaved as functional or pseudogenic. The aim of the study was to test whether cataloging public T cell receptors could identify signatures of past pathogen exposure. Both class I and class II loci were covered by HLA typing, at four-digit resolution. Of the 300 to 400 genotyped donors, about 80% fell in the genetic ancestry cluster associated with self-reported Caucasian donors. Rather than drawing on any new phenotypic data, the later analysis identified candidate immune exposures from TCR beta sequences and the way those sequences occurred across donors. Five DR-DQ haplotypes were handled as single units for association and clustering, since linkage in the cohort was strong. The T cell repertoires of roughly 660 subjects were profiled by immunosequencing and related to cytomegalovirus serostatus. On average, 235,054 unique TCR beta nucleotide sequences were sequenced per donor among more than 350 genotyped donors of the cohort, with about 17% of those sequences being non-productive. Genome-wide SNP genotypes for about 65% of the roughly 670 donors were used in a later genetic analysis, which treated that subset as a discovery cohort. The number of donors typed differed by locus, with roughly 629-640 for A, B, C, DRB1 and DQB1, over 500 for DQA1, under 610 for DPA1, and some 440 for DPB1. To predict cytomegalovirus infection status, the study brought together high-throughput TCR immunosequencing, statistical association of individual TCRs with disease status, and machine learning.

Of note for this clone: What this receptor recognizes is not known. Base qualities are not provided; no much larger clone lies one nucleotide away.

Library method: the immunoSEQ multiplex PCR assay. For the multiplex PCR, a mixture combining 60 forward primers for TCR Vbeta segments and 13 reverse primers for TCR Jbeta segments was used. Amplification of the CDR3 region of rearranged TCR beta genes was performed with a multiplex PCR assay on genomic DNA. On the Illumina HiSeq System, the amplified TCR beta libraries were sequenced as 87-base-pair reads. The study's processing was this. Across the roughly 600 repertoires, a later analysis counted 78 million or so unique TCR beta chains, some 11 million of which were shared by at least two donors. Raw reads were error-corrected and collapsed into unique sequences by a nearest-neighbor algorithm in which closely related sequences were merged to remove PCR and sequencing errors. V, D and J gene segments were assigned by aligning CDR3 sequences to IMGT reference sequences. For a sequence to be retained, at least a six-nucleotide match to both a V gene segment and a J gene segment was required. Rearrangements were classified as productive when the CDR3 lacked stop codons and remained in frame with V and J, and all other rearrangements were classified as non-productive. CDR3 was defined according to IMGT convention as the region running from the second conserved V-encoded cysteine to the conserved J-encoded phenylalanine. The earlier analysis of roughly 590 of the donors excluded sequences that lacked an unambiguous match to a single V gene segment. An earlier analysis of fewer than 650 of the donors classified V segments as functional when productive rearrangements were above 56.7% and as segregating when the standard deviation between donors was above 5%. A statistical classification framework was built to diagnose cytomegalovirus status from the catalog of TCR beta chain sequences. In a later analysis, V and J genes were assigned by comparing TCR nucleotide sequences against IMGT/GENE-DB human TR gene sequences. A later analysis assigned CDR3 sequences and most-parsimonious VDJ recombination scenarios with the TCRdist pipeline. In a later analysis, every TCR beta chain was defined by the combination of its CDR3 amino acid sequence and its V-gene family, and reads without a unique V-gene family were dropped. In a later analysis, approximately 640 highly shared, low-generation-probability nucleotide sequences were removed to address suspected cross-contamination and a sequencing artifact. In a later analysis, a clonal expansion index was calculated for each public chain from normalized within-repertoire ranks of inferred template counts. In a later analysis, generation probabilities were computed with a VDJ recombination model fitted to out-of-frame rearrangements, and the resulting probabilities were checked against IGoR. Hypergeometric tests were used in a later analysis to score TCR-TCR, TCR-HLA and TCR-CMV co-occurrence, with a repertoire-size bias correction applied to the TCR pairs. To estimate false discovery rates, a later analysis permuted the HLA or CMV assignments 20 times. In a later analysis, co-occurring TCRs were grouped using DBSCAN, with TCRdist sequence similarity added in when clustering inside HLA-allele-positive subsets. Repertoires with fewer than 30,000 or more than 120,000 public chains were left out of co-occurrence clustering, as were four to six repertoires with anomalous nucleotide sharing. TCRdb took this table from immuneACCESS and kept in-frame rearrangements with V and J called. Such tables lack part of the clones; where checked against another copy, unresolved V genes explain under half of the gap, and the rest is unexplained. The V and J calls and clone size were taken over from that table, and D and trimming were inferred from the DNA. The sample profile shows roughly 36,000 clones; 70% to 85% of them were found once. The ten largest clones represent about 6% of the sample.

Compared with germline, V lacks 3 bases and J lacks 2 bases; bases without a gene match: 1. According to the germline V gene, CDR1 reads SNHLY and CDR2 reads FYNNEI. From its cysteine to its phenylalanine, the CDR3 spans 15 amino acids. Only CDR3 DNA is held: 45 bases, read in frame from base 1. The cohort was made up of 666 healthy bone marrow donors. Cohort members were all nominally healthy when sampled, although unrecorded immune exposures were likely present. The donor was CMV seronegative and was included in the group of a few hundred seronegative cohort members. A peripheral blood sample was provided by each donor, and peripheral blood mononuclear cells were used for TCR beta sequencing. The Qiagen DNeasy Blood Extraction Kit was used to extract genomic DNA from the blood cell samples. What the work shows at the level of the full study, not this receptor alone: Most TCR sequences were seen in very few donors, while some public TCRs were found in many individuals. Compared with equally common non-associated chains, HLA-associated TCR beta chains in a later analysis were more clonally expanded and had lower generation probabilities. The study listed 150 to 200 TCR beta chains as associated with cytomegalovirus. Assigning TCR associations to individual alleles was difficult when HLA alleles, especially DR and DQ, strongly co-occurred. Three of the identified cytomegalovirus-associated TCR beta chains were confirmed in vitro to be specific for cytomegalovirus antigens. A cluster of highly shared sequence variants was judged likely to be a technical artifact of the sequencing pipeline. A later analysis associated 16,951 TCR beta sequences with specific HLA alleles at a false discovery rate of 0.05. A later analysis reported that several top co-occurrence clusters appeared linked to parvovirus B19, influenza, CMV and Epstein-Barr virus. Only TCR beta chains were sequenced in this cohort, and the absence of alpha or paired-chain data limited detectable features. The classifier was reported to diagnose cytomegalovirus status with high specificity and sensitivity in both the original cohort and the validation cohort. Immune exposure information for the cohort was limited to CMV serostatus. Correlated functional status among segregating V segments might reflect linkage disequilibrium, but an unknown experimental factor could not be ruled out. According to a later analysis, most CMV-associated TCR beta chains appeared to be HLA-restricted, and the HLA associations seemed to be driven largely by CMV exposure. Because the 87-base-pair reads could not distinguish some IMGT-functional V segments, including TRBV6-2 and TRBV6-3, those segments were excluded. In a later genetic analysis, a missense DCLRE1C variant was associated with V-gene and J-gene trimming of TCR beta chains, and the association was replicated in an independent cohort. The presence/absence analyses assumed that sequencing depth was roughly uniform across donors, and that assumption may not be true. A further reported finding was that TCR beta sequences accurately predicted the HLA-A and HLA-B alleles for most subjects in the first cohort. A later analysis found that TCR association rates varied across HLA loci, with DRB1 alleles showing the most associated TCRs and HLA-C alleles the fewest. Because counts were too low, approximately 18 rarely observed V segments, including chromosome 9 orphons, were excluded from the earlier analysis of several hundred of the donors. Broadly in line with IMGT annotations, most TCR beta V segments showed up in productive rearrangements about 87% or about 30% of the time in an earlier analysis of around 600 of the donors. Because some donors lacked HLA typing at each locus, the association tests relied only on the typed subset. A later genetic analysis reported fewer N-insertions in productive TCRs among donors in an Asian-associated ancestry cluster than the approximately 670-donor mean. It was suggested by the authors that the approach could potentially be generalized to other disease states and immunological phenotypes.

This TCR derives from a man aged 25 to 40 in good health and CMV-seronegative. Material: PBMCs. The rearranged segments are TRBV2 and TRBJ2-3, and TRBD2 matches 11 of the central bases. The CDR3 region reads CASSETSGVTDTQYF. The bases are TGTGCCAGCAGTGAGACTAGCGGGGTCACAGATACGCAGTATTTT.